Each of the 4 T cell receptor beta chains below was sequenced from the same sample in a study of regulatory T cells in long-lasting Graves disease. Relying on iRepertoire HTBI primers and Arm-PCR of CDR3 regions, the team built TCR beta libraries. TCRdb passed the multiplex PCR reads through MiXCR, listing each CDR3 protein once. This table has around 250,000 distinct CDR3 sequences, about 17% appearing once. Described time point: newly diagnosed GD, antithyroid drugs for less than 3 months. Extracted RNA from PBMCs served as the source of the TCR library. The same specimen was also included in a second study, on T cells in Graves' hyperthyroidism and ophthalmopathy.

The sample here was peripheral blood mononuclear cells (PBMCs), taken at new diagnosis, from a patient treated with antithyroid drugs. All receptors come from a woman in her thirties with Graves disease.

The rearrangement joins TRBV12-3 or TRBV12-4 to TRBJ2-1; 11 nucleotides line up with TRBD2. The last part of the DNA fits TRBJ2-5 better; the J call may be wrong. The CDR3 runs 14 residues. The CDR3 nucleotides read TGTGCCAGCAGTTCTAGCGGGGGGTTTGAGACCCAGTACTTC. It specifies CASSSSGGFETQYF.

This clonotype was seen a few times. V and J are TRBV19 and TRBJ2-3, with 10 bases fitting TRBD1. The V and J ends lost 5 bases and 2 bases, in that order; junction bases with no gene match: 7. This CDR3 region has 16 residues. Germline V gene sequence: CDR1 LNHDA, CDR2 SQIVND (reference sequence). The CDR3 here is CASSGTGALLTDTQYF. CDR3 nucleotides: TGTGCCAGTAGTGGGACAGGGGCCCTCCTCACAGATACGCAGTATTTT.

A remark on this clonotype: A much more abundant neighbour one base away suggests this may be a read error. V gene TRBV6-1 combines with J gene TRBJ2-4; 7 nucleotides line up with TRBD2. V shed 6 bases, J shed 13 bases, and the junction held 18 bases outside the gene matches. There are 15 residues in the CDR3. Germline V gene data show CDR1 as MNHNS and CDR2 as SASEGT. CDR3 sequence: CASSKDTGGYNEQYF. The CDR3 bases are TGTGCCAGCAGCAAGGATACGGGGGGATACAATGAGCAGTACTTC.

This clonotype was seen ten or more times. The chain uses TRBV3-1 and TRBJ1-2; 7 bases align to TRBD1. V shed 4 bases, J shed 2 bases, and the junction held 4 bases outside the gene matches. The CDR3 is made up of 14 amino acids. The germline V gene has CDR1 LGHDT and CDR2 YNNKEL (reference sequence). CDR3: CASSLRTGNYGYTF. CDR3 nucleotides: TGTGCCAGCAGCCTGCGGACAGGAAACTATGGCTACACCTTC.